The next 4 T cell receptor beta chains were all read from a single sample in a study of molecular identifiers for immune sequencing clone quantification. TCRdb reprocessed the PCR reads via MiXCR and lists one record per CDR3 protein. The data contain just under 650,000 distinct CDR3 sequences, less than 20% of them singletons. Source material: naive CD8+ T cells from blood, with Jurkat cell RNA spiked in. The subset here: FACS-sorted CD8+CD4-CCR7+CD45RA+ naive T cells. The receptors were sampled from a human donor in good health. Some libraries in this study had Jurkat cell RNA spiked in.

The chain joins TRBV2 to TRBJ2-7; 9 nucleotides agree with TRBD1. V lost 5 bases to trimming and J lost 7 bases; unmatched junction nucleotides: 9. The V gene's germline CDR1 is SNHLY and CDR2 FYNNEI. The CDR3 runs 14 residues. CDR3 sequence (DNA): TGTGCCAGCAGTACCGGGACAGGGCCTCGGGAGCAGTACTTC. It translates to CASSTGTGPREQYF.

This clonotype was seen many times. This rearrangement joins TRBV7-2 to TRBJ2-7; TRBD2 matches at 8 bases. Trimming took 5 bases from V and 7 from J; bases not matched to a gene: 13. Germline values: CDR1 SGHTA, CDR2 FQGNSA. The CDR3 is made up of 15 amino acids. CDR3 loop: CASSPTRAGGEEQYF. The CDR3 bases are TGTGCCAGCAGCCCCACGAGGGCGGGAGGAGAAGAGCAGTACTTC.

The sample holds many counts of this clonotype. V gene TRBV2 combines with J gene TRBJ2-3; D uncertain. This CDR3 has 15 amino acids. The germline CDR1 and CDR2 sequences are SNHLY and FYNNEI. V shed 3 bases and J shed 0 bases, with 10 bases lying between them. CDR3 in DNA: TGTGCCAGCAGTGAGCAATACACTAGCACAGATACGCAGTATTTT. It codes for CASSEQYTSTDTQYF.

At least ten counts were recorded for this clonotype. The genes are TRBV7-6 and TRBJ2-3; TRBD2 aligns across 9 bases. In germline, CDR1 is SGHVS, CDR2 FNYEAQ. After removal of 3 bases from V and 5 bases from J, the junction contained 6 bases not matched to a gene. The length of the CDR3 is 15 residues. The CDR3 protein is CASSFAGGLGDTQYF. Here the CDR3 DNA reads TGTGCCAGCAGCTTTGCGGGGGGGCTGGGAGATACGCAGTATTTT.